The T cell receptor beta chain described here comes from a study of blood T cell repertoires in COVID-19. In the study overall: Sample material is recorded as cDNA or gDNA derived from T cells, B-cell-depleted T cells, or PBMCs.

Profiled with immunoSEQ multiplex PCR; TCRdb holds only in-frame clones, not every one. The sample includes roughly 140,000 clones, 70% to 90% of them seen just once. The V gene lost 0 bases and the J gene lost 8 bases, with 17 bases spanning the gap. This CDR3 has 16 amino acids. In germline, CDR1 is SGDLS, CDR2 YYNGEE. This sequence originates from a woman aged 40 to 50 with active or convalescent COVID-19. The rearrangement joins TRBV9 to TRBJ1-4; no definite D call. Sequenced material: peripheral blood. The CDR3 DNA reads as TGTGCCAGCAGCGTAGGGTATGAGGGTGCGGGCGAAAAACTGTTTTTT. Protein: CASSVGYEGAGEKLFF.